This is a list of T cell receptor beta chains from one sample in a study of T-cell memory formation after mild COVID-19. TCRdb redid the calling of the 5' RACE reads with MiXCR, one entry per CDR3 protein. Here the sample spans about 140,000 distinct CDR3 sequences, 11% to 15% being singletons. The material sequenced was PBMCs or a T cell subset sorted from them (not recorded which). These receptors were taken from an adult woman who had mild COVID-19 (a few samples of this study predate the infection). Cell type and time point are not known. The conserved cysteine and the conserved F or W are not part of the CDR3 here. Each record gives: V gene, CDR3 protein.

TRBV7-8	ASSGTGTSRYNEQF
TRBV20-1	SARDGTYEQY
TRBV20-1	SAEGQTSYEQY
TRBV5-1	ASSLRTSGTLLYEQY
TRBV5-1	ASSLSPVGMNTEAF
TRBV7-9	ASSLHRFENTEAF
TRBV4-3	ASSQDSGTDTQY
TRBV4-1	ASSQEKTRGFPDTQY
TRBV4-1	ASSQTPASRGEQY
TRBV6-6	ASSTQGSVETQY
TRBV6-5	ASSYSPGFYNSPLH
TRBV6-2/TRBV6-3	ASRSTVNTEAF
TRBV5-1	ASSSWDSLNQPQH
TRBV29-1	SVAASGAYNEQF
TRBV25-1	ASSEYQGVYNEQF
TRBV29-1	SVEGAEEQY
TRBV5-5	ASSFGTGGFVVYGYT
TRBV4-1	ASSQDLRGYT
TRBV5-1	ASSSSYQNTEAF
TRBV12-3/TRBV12-4	ASSFRDGELEQF
TRBV6-6	ASSYETQY
TRBV13	ASSLPSTHSTGATGELF
TRBV30	AWSTMLNTEAF
TRBV13	ASSLESGQNFKWAQY
TRBV2	ASSEASPGAGSEAF